Shown below are 21 T cell receptor beta chains from a single sample sequenced in a study of blood T cells in healthy people across ages. A second PCR, run for about 7 to 11 cycles, used a sample-barcoded 5' primer plus a J-beta primer mix. TCRdb analysed the 5' RACE reads with MiXCR anew, one entry per CDR3 protein. The data contain over 1,500,000 distinct CDR3 sequences, roughly 43% of them seen just once; the ten biggest clones take up 20% to 25%. The sequencing sample was made of blood. The receptors were sampled from a human donor in good health.

This clonotype was found many times. J is TRBJ1-2 and V is TRBV10-3, with D possibly TRBD1 on 5 matching bases. Trimming shortened V by 0 bases and J by 0 bases, and 11 bases separated the two germline ends. The germline CDR1 and CDR2 sequences are ENHRY and SYGVKD. The CDR3 is made up of 16 amino acids. The CDR3 is CAISESGQGANYGYTF. For the CDR3, the DNA is TGTGCCATCAGTGAGTCGGGGCAGGGAGCTAACTATGGCTACACCTTC.

V and J are TRBV4-1 and TRBJ2-4, with TRBD1 matching over 8 bases. Germline assignment: CDR1 MGHRA and CDR2 YSYEKL. The V gene end was trimmed by 4 bases and the J gene end by 13 bases; junction bases not matched to a gene: 18. The CDR3 length is 16 residues. The chain's CDR3 is CASSPREEGQEYGQYF. Here the CDR3 DNA reads TGCGCCAGCAGCCCTCGAGAGGAGGGACAGGAATACGGGCAGTACTTC.

J is TRBJ2-5 and V is TRBV28; 14 bases align to TRBD2. From germline, CDR1 is MDHEN and CDR2 SYDVKM. With 7 bases clipped from V and 2 bases from J, the junction kept 9 bases outside the gene matches. The length of the CDR3 is 17 residues. CDR3 residues: CASTKTSGGALQETQYF. The CDR3 DNA is TGTGCCAGCACCAAGACTAGCGGGGGGGCTCTTCAAGAGACCCAGTACTTC. Filled out from reference TRBV28 and TRBJ2-5, the complete variable domain reads DVKVTQSSRYLVKRTGEKVFLECVQDMDHENMFWYRQDPGLGLRLIYFSYDVKMKEKGDIPEGYSVSREKKERFSLILESASTNQTSMYLCASTKTSGGALQETQYFGPGTRLLVL.

This clonotype was seen only a few times. CDR3 amino acids: CASSQDFGGDTGELFF. CDR3 in DNA: TGCGCCAGCAGCCAAGATTTCGGGGGAGATACCGGGGAGCTGTTTTTT. The gene calls are TRBV4-3 and TRBJ2-2; tentatively, D is TRBD2 (6 bases). Germline V lookup: CDR1 LGHNA, CDR2 YSLEER. V dropped 0 bases and J dropped 5 bases, with 13 bases sitting between them. This CDR3 is 16 amino acids long.

The chain employs TRBV11-2 and TRBJ2-7; possibly TRBD1 for D (6 bases). The CDR3 has 14 residues. CDR1 SGHAT and CDR2 FQNNGV come from the germline V gene. V lost 8 bases and J lost 2, with 16 bases in between. CDR3 in amino acids: CASLPRQEAYEQYF. The CDR3 region has the DNA TGTGCCAGCTTGCCCCGACAGGAAGCCTACGAGCAGTACTTC.

The chain has TRBV6-6 and TRBJ1-5; 7 nucleotides agree with TRBD1. The CDR3 sequence is 16 residues long. In germline, CDR1 is MNHNY, CDR2 SVGAGI (reference sequence). J was trimmed by 4 bases and V by 2 bases; bases with no gene match: 8. The CDR3 nucleotides are TGTGCCAGCAGTTACGATAAGCAGGGGGTAAATCAGCCCCAGCATTTT. Its protein product is CASSYDKQGVNQPQHF.

The sample holds a few counts of this clonotype. The gene calls are TRBV29-1 and TRBJ2-1; weak D call: TRBD2 (5 bases). Germline V gene data show CDR1 as SQVTM and CDR2 as ANQGSEA. The CDR3 loop spans 14 amino acids. The V and J ends lost 6 bases and 3 bases respectively, with 15 bases between them. CDR3 sequence: CSVSGRADYNEQFF. CDR3 DNA sequence: TGCAGCGTGTCGGGGAGAGCAGACTACAATGAGCAGTTCTTC.

V and J are TRBV4-3 and TRBJ1-2; perhaps TRBD1 as D (5 bases). The CDR3 contains 16 residues. The germline V gene has CDR1 LGHNA and CDR2 YSLEER. The V end lost 1 base, the J end lost 1 base, and 13 bases lay between the germline ends. The CDR3 DNA reads as TGCGCCAGCAGCCAAGGATGGGGGGGGATTAACTATGGCTACACCTTC. This sequence encodes CASSQGWGGINYGYTF.

J is TRBJ2-1 and V is TRBV20-1; D uncertain. The V end was cut by 0 bases, the J end by 2 bases, with 20 bases between. Germline CDR1 and CDR2: DFQATT and SNEGSKA (reference sequence). The CDR3 totals 18 residues. Here the CDR3 DNA reads TGCAGTGCTAGAGATCCCTGGGGTGAAGATGCCACCTACAATGAGCAGTTCTTC. This translates into CSARDPWGEDATYNEQFF.

This clonotype has only a few counts. CDR3 in amino acids: CASSLRWGGGEQYF. The CDR3 DNA reads TGCGCCAGCAGCTTGAGATGGGGTGGTGGCGAGCAGTACTTC. This chain joins TRBV5-1 and TRBJ2-7; D not resolved. The germline V gene has CDR1 SGHRS and CDR2 YFSETQ. The CDR3 consists of 14 residues. V gave up 1 base and J gave up 6 bases, with 14 bases separating them.

The J gene is TRBJ1-2, the V gene TRBV7-9; D unresolved. Germline assignment: CDR1 SEHNR and CDR2 FQNEAQ (reference sequence). Trimming removed 6 bases from V and 6 bases from J, with 14 bases in between. The CDR3 length is 13 residues. CDR3 protein: CASREPGEDGYTF. The CDR3 DNA is TGTGCCAGCAGAGAACCAGGCGAAGATGGCTACACCTTC.

This clonotype was picked up a small number of times. A much larger clone differs from this one at a single base, so this may be a read error. This chain joins TRBV7-9 and TRBJ2-4; 9 nucleotides agree with TRBD1. With the DNA end fitting TRBJ2-7 better, the J assignment may be wrong. The CDR3 totals 14 residues. Germline values: CDR1 SEHNR, CDR2 FQNEAQ (reference sequence). As DNA, the CDR3 is TGTGCCAGCAGCTTTGGGACAGGGTCCAACGAGCAGTACTTC. It encodes CASSFGTGSNEQYF.

In this sample, this clonotype turned up a few times. This rearrangement joins TRBV10-3 to TRBJ1-2; TRBD1 is a possible D gene (6 bases). The V gene's germline CDR1 is ENHRY and CDR2 SYGVKD. The CDR3 sequence is 12 residues long. V lost 3 bases and J lost 9, with 11 bases in between. The CDR3 spells CAISEAGERYTF. CDR3 in DNA: TGTGCCATCAGTGAAGCAGGGGAACGCTACACCTTC.

This clonotype was picked up a small number of times. The chain combines TRBV12-3 or TRBV12-4 with TRBJ2-3; D not resolved. Trimming took off 5 bases at V and 3 bases at J, with 15 bases between the two ends. CDR3 length: 15 amino acids. The CDR3 sequence is CASSTAPVGTDTQYF. DNA of the CDR3: TGTGCCAGCAGTACTGCTCCCGTCGGGACAGATACGCAGTATTTT.

The chain couples TRBV9 to TRBJ2-7, with D maybe TRBD1 (7 bases). Per the germline V gene, CDR1 is SGDLS and CDR2 is YYNGEE. The CDR3 is made up of 16 amino acids. Trimming removed 2 bases from V and 1 base from J, with 16 bases in between. In DNA, the CDR3 is TGTGCCAGCAGCGTCACGGGGGCAGGGGGTTCCTACGAGCAGTACTTC. Translating it yields CASSVTGAGGSYEQYF.

The chain links TRBV12-3 or TRBV12-4 to TRBJ1-5; D remains unclear. Trimming cost V 6 bases and J 7 bases, with 13 bases left between them. This CDR3 has 13 amino acids. In DNA form, the CDR3 reads TGTGCCAGCAGCCAGGCCATGGCGCAGCCCCAGCATTTT. Amino acids: CASSQAMAQPQHF.

This clonotype has more than one count but fewer than ten. The J gene is TRBJ1-1, the V gene TRBV6-6, with TRBD1 identical over 7 bases. The J segment lost 10 bases and the V segment lost 6 bases, leaving 8 bases of the junction unmatched. This CDR3 has 12 residues. Germline CDR1 reads MNHNY; CDR2 reads SVGAGI (reference sequence). CDR3: CASSPAYRGAFF. The CDR3 DNA follows: TGTGCCAGCAGCCCTGCCTACAGGGGAGCTTTCTTT.

This rearrangement joins TRBV2 to TRBJ1-1, with unresolved D. The V gene lost 6 bases and the J gene lost 6 bases, with 11 bases spanning the gap. The CDR3 length is 12 residues. Germline CDR1 reads SNHLY; CDR2 reads FYNNEI. CDR3 residues: CASSRGGSEAFF. For the CDR3, the DNA is TGTGCCAGCAGCCGGGGAGGGTCTGAAGCTTTCTTT.

This clonotype was seen a handful of times. CDR3 nucleotide sequence: TGTGCCAGCAGCTTTAACAGGAACTACGAGCAGTACTTC. Its translation is CASSFNRNYEQYF. The rearrangement uses TRBV7-2 and TRBJ2-7, with D possibly being TRBD1 (5 bases). Germline V gene lookup returns CDR1 SGHTA and CDR2 FQGNSA. The CDR3 loop spans 13 amino acids. V shed 3 bases and J shed 3 bases, with 9 bases lying between them.

The chain combines TRBV7-9 with TRBJ2-5; the D gene is possibly TRBD1 (5 bases). Germline CDR1 and CDR2: SEHNR and FQNEAQ (reference sequence). The V gene lost 5 bases and the J gene lost 7 bases, with 8 bases spanning the gap. There are 11 residues in the CDR3. The CDR3 loop is CASSRQWTQYF. The CDR3, as DNA: TGTGCCAGCAGCCGACAGTGGACCCAGTACTTC. The entire variable domain, with the rest obtained from reference TRBV7-9 and TRBJ2-5, is as follows: DTGVSQNPRHKITKRGQNVTFRCDPISEHNRLYWYRQTLGQGPEFLTYFQNEAQLEKSRLLSDRFSAERPKGSFSTLEIQRTEQGDSAMYLCASSRQWTQYFGPGTRLLVL.

A word on this clonotype: Its ends do not fully match the called genes, so a read error is possible. V usage is TRBV27 and J usage is TRBJ2-7; D ambiguous. Germline V gives CDR1 MNHEY, CDR2 SMNVEV (reference sequence). This CDR3 is built from 11 residues. CDR3 region: CASGLMGKQYF. In DNA form, the CDR3 reads TGTGCCAGCGGTTTAATGGGGAAGCAGTACTTC.